This paragraph covers one TCR delta chain sequence. A read error likely explains why the TCRdb protein, taken from a much larger clone, differs from this DNA's translation at residue 10; the protein shown is translated from the DNA. J lost 7 bases, V lost 3 bases, and 19 bases had no gene match. From germline, CDR1 is GEAIGNYY and CDR2 EKD. CDR3 length: 17 amino acids. TCRdb reapplied CATT to the RT-PCR reads. There are fewer than 2,000 delta-chain clones in the sample; 18% occur only once, and roughly 29% lies in the top ten. The sample is drawn from a study of gamma-delta T cells after stem cell transplantation.

This chain links TRDV2 with TRDJ1; 7 bases align to TRDD3. Sequenced: gamma-delta T cells. The sequence was obtained from a human donor. It is not recorded whose cells these are; they may come from a transplant donor. CDR3 region: CACDSIQLLRDTGKLIF. Written as DNA, the CDR3 is TGTGCCTGTGACTCAATTCAGCTACTGAGGGATACAGGTAAACTCATCTTT.